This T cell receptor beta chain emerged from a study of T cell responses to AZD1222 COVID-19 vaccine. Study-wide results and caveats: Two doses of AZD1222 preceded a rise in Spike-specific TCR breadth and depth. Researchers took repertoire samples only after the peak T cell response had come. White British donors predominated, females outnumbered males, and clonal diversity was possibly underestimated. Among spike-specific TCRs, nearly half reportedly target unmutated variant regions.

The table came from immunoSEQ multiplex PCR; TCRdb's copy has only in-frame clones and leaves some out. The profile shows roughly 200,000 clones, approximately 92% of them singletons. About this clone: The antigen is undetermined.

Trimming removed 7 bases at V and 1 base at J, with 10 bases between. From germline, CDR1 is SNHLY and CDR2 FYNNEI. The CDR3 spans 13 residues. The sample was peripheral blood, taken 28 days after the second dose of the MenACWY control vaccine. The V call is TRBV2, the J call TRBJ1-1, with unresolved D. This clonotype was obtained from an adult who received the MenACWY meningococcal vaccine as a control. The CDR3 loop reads CASILSPNTEAFF. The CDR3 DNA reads TGTGCCAGCATCCTCTCCCCGAACACTGAAGCTTTCTTT.